These T cell receptor beta chains were read from a single sample in a study of shared clonotypes between healthy human individuals. Repertoires were generated with immunoSEQ multiplex PCR, while TCRdb's copy carries only in-frame clones and drops some. The sample has about 2,100,000 clones, approximately 94% seen once. Material for sequencing was naive CD8+ T cells from PBMCs. These TCRs come from a man younger than 35 in good health. Some clones in this sample may be carry-over from other donors' samples. Both conserved end residues are trimmed from each CDR3. Each record gives: J gene, V gene, CDR3 length, clone size, CDR3 protein. Not every row has a clone size; where given, it reads once, few, many or a size class.

TRBJ2-1,TRBV30,12,NA,AWSPLATTNEQF
TRBJ2-7,TRBV19,12,NA,ASSWRGPAYEQY
TRBJ2-2,TRBV4-2,13,NA,ASSLDRGNTGELF
TRBJ1-1,TRBV7-2,11,NA,ASSLGQAYEAF
TRBJ2-5,TRBV7-3,13,NA,ASSLRPGVQETQY
TRBJ1-2,TRBV5-4,10,few,ASSFLGNGYT
TRBJ2-7,TRBV4-1,16,NA,ASSQDGPGTLYTYEQY
TRBJ1-3,TRBV7-8,13,NA,ASSLAVQGANTIY
TRBJ1-2,TRBV7-9,15,NA,ASSDIKIGEDNYGYT
TRBJ2-1,TRBV27,14,NA,ASSLSGTGIYNEQF
TRBJ2-7,TRBV5-1,14,NA,ASSLEGRGLTYEQY
TRBJ2-5,TRBV27,11,NA,ASTLAREETQY
TRBJ1-1,TRBV15,12,few,ATSVGYMNTEAF
TRBJ1-2,TRBV9,11,NA,ASSEGDSYGYT
TRBJ2-7,TRBV28,10,NA,ASSPRGYEQY
TRBJ2-5,TRBV11-2,17,once,ASSLGGRETTMSQETQY
TRBJ2-7,TRBV9,13,once,ASSVEGGRVHEQY
TRBJ2-3,TRBV28,14,NA,ASSPTPTSNTDTQY
TRBJ2-1,TRBV4-3,14,NA,ASSPRTSGSIYEQF
NA,TRBV11-2,12,NA,ASSLGRGLYEQY
TRBJ1-2,TRBV5-4,12,NA,ASSSRTGDYGYT
TRBJ2-2,TRBV2,13,NA,ASRLAGATTGELF
TRBJ2-5,TRBV19,11,NA,ASKDREKETQY
TRBJ2-3,TRBV7-6,18,NA,ASSYRAGLAGGSSMDTQY
TRBJ2-1,TRBV2,11,NA,ASSGLAPNEQF
TRBJ1-2,TRBV10-3,12,NA,AISDPDRDYGYT
TRBJ2-7,TRBV6-6,9,NA,ASSYSREQY
TRBJ1-1,TRBV4-1,13,NA,ASSQDWQMNTEAF
TRBJ2-7,TRBV10-2,14,NA,ASSDPIRESRHEQY
TRBJ2-1,TRBV6-5,11,once,ASSRPEGPEQF
TRBJ1-1,TRBV6-5,12,NA,ASSATQGLTEAF
TRBJ2-2,TRBV29-1,11,NA,SVGRVNTGELF
TRBJ2-3,TRBV27,11,NA,ASSAGGINTQY
TRBJ2-3,TRBV6-6,12,NA,ASSYSRGPDTQY
TRBJ1-1,TRBV19,10,NA,ASSSPRPEAF
TRBJ2-7,TRBV19,14,NA,ASSPNVAEVPYEQY
TRBJ2-1,TRBV7-8,14,NA,ASSLGRGQDYNEQF
TRBJ2-1,TRBV28,15,NA,ASRLRGAGLAENEQF
TRBJ2-3,TRBV5-3,14,once,ARSRRGTGILRAQY
TRBJ2-7,TRBV5-6,12,once,ASSLGAGSYEQY
TRBJ2-7,TRBV4-1,13,NA,ASSQDPGLSYEQY
TRBJ2-7,TRBV20-1,8,once,SAAPYEQY
TRBJ1-1,TRBV19,11,NA,ATIQKLNTEAF
TRBJ2-5,TRBV28,10,NA,ATSPRKETQY
TRBJ2-1,TRBV27,9,few,ASSHGSEQF